This record covers a single T cell receptor beta chain. The data originate from a study of blood T cell repertoires in COVID-19. Trimming left V 1 base short and J 4 bases short, with 7 bases between. Germline V gives CDR1 MGHRA, CDR2 YSYEKL. The CDR3 is made up of 13 amino acids. Some clones are missing from TCRdb's copy, which holds only in-frame ones; the method was immunoSEQ multiplex PCR. This sample has over 150,000 clones; roughly 87% occur once, and the top ten carry roughly 7%. The gene calls are TRBV4-1 and TRBJ1-1; D unresolved. Sample: PBMCs or T cells enriched from blood (not recorded which). The sequence was obtained from a woman aged 50 to 60 who had recovered from COVID-19. The CDR3 loop reads CASSQGRSTEAFF. In nucleotides, the CDR3 is TGCGCCAGCAGCCAAGGGCGGAGCACTGAAGCTTTCTTT.